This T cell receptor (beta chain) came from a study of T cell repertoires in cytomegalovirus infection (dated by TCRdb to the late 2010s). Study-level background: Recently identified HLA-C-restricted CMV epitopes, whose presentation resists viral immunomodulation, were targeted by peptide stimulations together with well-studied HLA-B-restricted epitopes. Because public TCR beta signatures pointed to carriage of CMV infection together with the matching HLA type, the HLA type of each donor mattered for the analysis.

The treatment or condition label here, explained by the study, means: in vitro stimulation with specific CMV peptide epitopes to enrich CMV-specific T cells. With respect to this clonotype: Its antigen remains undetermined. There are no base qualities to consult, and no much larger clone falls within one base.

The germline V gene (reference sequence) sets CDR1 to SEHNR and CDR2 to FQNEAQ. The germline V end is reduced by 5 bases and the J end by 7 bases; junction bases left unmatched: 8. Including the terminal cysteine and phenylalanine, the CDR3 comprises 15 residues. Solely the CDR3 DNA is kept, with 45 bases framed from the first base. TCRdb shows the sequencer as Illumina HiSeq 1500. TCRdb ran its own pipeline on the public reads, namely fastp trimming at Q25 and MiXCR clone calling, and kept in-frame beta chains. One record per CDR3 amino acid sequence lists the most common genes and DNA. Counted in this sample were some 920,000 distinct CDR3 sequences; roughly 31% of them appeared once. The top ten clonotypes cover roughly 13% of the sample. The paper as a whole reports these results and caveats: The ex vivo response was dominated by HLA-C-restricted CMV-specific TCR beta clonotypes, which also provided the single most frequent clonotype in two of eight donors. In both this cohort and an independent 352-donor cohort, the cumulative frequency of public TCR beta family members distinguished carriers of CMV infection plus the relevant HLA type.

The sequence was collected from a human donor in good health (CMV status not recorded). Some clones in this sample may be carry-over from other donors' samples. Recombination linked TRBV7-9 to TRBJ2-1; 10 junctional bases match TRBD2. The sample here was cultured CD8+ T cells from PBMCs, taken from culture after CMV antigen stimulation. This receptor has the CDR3 CASSLTGTSENEQFF. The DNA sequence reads TGTGCCAGCAGCCTAACCGGGACTAGCGAAAATGAGCAGTTCTTC.